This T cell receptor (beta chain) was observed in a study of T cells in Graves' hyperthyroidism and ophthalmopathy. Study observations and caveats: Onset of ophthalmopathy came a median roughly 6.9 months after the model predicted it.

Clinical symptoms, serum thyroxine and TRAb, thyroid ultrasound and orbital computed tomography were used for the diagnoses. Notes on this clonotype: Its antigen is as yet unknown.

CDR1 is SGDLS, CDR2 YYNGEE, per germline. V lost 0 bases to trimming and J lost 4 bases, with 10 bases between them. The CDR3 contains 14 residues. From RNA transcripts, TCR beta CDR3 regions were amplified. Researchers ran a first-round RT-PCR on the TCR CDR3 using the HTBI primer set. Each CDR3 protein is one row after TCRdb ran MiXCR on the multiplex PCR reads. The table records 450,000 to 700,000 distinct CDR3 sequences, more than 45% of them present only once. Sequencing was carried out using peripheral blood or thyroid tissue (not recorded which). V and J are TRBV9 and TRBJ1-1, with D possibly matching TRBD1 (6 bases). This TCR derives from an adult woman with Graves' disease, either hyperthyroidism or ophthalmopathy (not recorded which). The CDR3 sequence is CASSVGTEGTEAFF. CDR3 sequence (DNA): TGTGCCAGCAGCGTAGGGACAGAGGGCACTGAAGCTTTCTTT.